The sequence of this T cell receptor beta chain was determined in a study of cytomegalovirus exposure and HLA in healthy donors. Study outcomes and limitations: The study listed 150 to 200 cytomegalovirus-associated TCR beta chains.

This clone appeared once. Its cognate antigen is unknown. A multiplex PCR was run with 60 Vbeta primers and 13 Jbeta primers. Libraries were prepared by immunoSEQ multiplex PCR; TCRdb keeps only in-frame clonotypes and omits some of them. Of 100,000 or so clones listed, roughly three fifths are singletons. Germline CDR1 and CDR2: MGHRA and YSYEKL. The CDR3 is 13 amino acids. Trimming removed 8 bases from V and 5 bases from J; junction bases left unmatched: 5. The TCR originated in a woman aged 25 to 39 in good health and CMV-seronegative. Sequences were obtained from PBMCs. The chain recombines TRBV4-1 with TRBJ1-1, with TRBD1 matching over 10 bases. The CDR3 protein is CASSGTGETEAFF. In DNA, the CDR3 is TGCGCCAGCTCCGGGACAGGGGAGACTGAAGCTTTCTTT.